These T cell receptor beta chains were read from a single sample in a study of post-analysis software for immune sequencing data. One entry per CDR3 protein, called by TCRdb with MiXCR from the PCR reads. Of about 820,000 distinct CDR3 sequences listed, approximately 53% are singletons. Sequencing was carried out using blood. These receptors originate from a girl aged 5-17 years with multiple sclerosis. The CDR3 runs from the conserved cysteine through the conserved F or W. D genes are given only for firm matches. Clone size appears in some rows only: once, few, many, or a class for an expanded clone.

v_gene: TRBV29-1; abundance: few; j_gene: TRBJ2-7; d_gene: .; CDR3nt: TGCAGCGTTGAGGGGACGGGTGAGCAGTACTTC; CDR3aa: CSVEGTGEQYF
v_gene: TRBV18; abundance: few; j_gene: TRBJ2-4; d_gene: TRBD1; CDR3nt: TGTGCCAGCTCACCACTACCAGGGGGCCCGCGAAACATTCAGTACTTC; CDR3aa: CASSPLPGGPRNIQYF
v_gene: TRBV3-1; abundance: once; j_gene: TRBJ2-7; d_gene: .; CDR3nt: TGTGCCAGCAGCCAAGTACAGGAGAACTACGAGCAGTACTTC; CDR3aa: CASSQVQENYEQYF
v_gene: TRBV4-2; abundance: .; j_gene: TRBJ2-3; d_gene: TRBD1; CDR3nt: TGTGCCAGCAGTGCTTCCTTTTACAGGGGAACAGATACGCAGTATTTT; CDR3aa: CASSASFYRGTDTQYF
v_gene: TRBV5-1; abundance: few; j_gene: TRBJ2-5; d_gene: .; CDR3nt: TGCGCCAGCAGCTTCGGACAGTTTAAAGAGACCCAGTACTTC; CDR3aa: CASSFGQFKETQYF
v_gene: TRBV20-1; abundance: few; j_gene: TRBJ2-5; d_gene: .; CDR3nt: TGCAGTGCTGGCGTCGGGGGTCGGGAGACCCAGTACTTC; CDR3aa: CSAGVGGRETQYF
v_gene: TRBV7-6; abundance: .; j_gene: TRBJ1-5; d_gene: .; CDR3nt: TGTGCCAGCAGCTTACTACCCGATCAGCCCCAGCATTTT; CDR3aa: CASSLLPDQPQHF
v_gene: TRBV9; abundance: .; j_gene: TRBJ2-1; d_gene: .; CDR3nt: .; CDR3aa: CASSVAGGSSSYNERYF
v_gene: TRBV12-3/TRBV12-4; abundance: .; j_gene: TRBJ2-5; d_gene: .; CDR3nt: TGTGCCAGCAGATCTAGCAACCAAGAGACCCAGTACTTC; CDR3aa: CASRSSNQETQYF
v_gene: TRBV29-1; abundance: .; j_gene: TRBJ2-3; d_gene: TRBD2; CDR3nt: TGCAGCGTTGAAGATCTGGGCGGGAGTAGATCAGATACGCAGTATTTT; CDR3aa: CSVEDLGGSRSDTQYF
v_gene: TRBV29-1; abundance: few; j_gene: TRBJ1-1; d_gene: .; CDR3nt: TGCAGCGTTATCCCGGGGGGGACTGAAGCTTTCTTT; CDR3aa: CSVIPGGTEAFF
v_gene: TRBV10-3; abundance: .; j_gene: TRBJ2-5; d_gene: .; CDR3nt: TGTGCCATCGGGGACCCCCCTGTGGAGACCCAGTACTTC; CDR3aa: CAIGDPPVETQYF
v_gene: TRBV19; abundance: .; j_gene: TRBJ2-7; d_gene: .; CDR3nt: TGTGCCAGCGGGTCCCGATGGGACTACGAGCAGTACTTC; CDR3aa: CASGSRWDYEQYF
v_gene: TRBV30; abundance: .; j_gene: TRBJ2-5; d_gene: .; CDR3nt: TGTGCCTGGAGTAGGGGAGAGACCCAGTACTTC; CDR3aa: CAWSRGETQYF
v_gene: TRBV4-2; abundance: .; j_gene: TRBJ2-5; d_gene: TRBD1; CDR3nt: TGTGCCAGCAGCCAAGTGGACAGGGTCCAAGAGACCCAGTATTTC; CDR3aa: CASSQVDRVQETQYF
v_gene: TRBV28; abundance: .; j_gene: TRBJ1-2; d_gene: .; CDR3nt: TGTGCCAGCACAATGGCCAAAGGTGGCTACACCTTC; CDR3aa: CASTMAKGGYTF
v_gene: TRBV7-9; abundance: .; j_gene: TRBJ2-7; d_gene: .; CDR3nt: TGTGCCAGCAGCTTAGCGGCGGGCGGAATACGAAAGGAGCAGTACTTC; CDR3aa: CASSLAAGGIRKEQYF
v_gene: TRBV9; abundance: .; j_gene: TRBJ2-7; d_gene: .; CDR3nt: TGTGCCAGCAGCGCCGGGACCCAGACCTACGAGCAGTACTTC; CDR3aa: CASSAGTQTYEQYF
v_gene: TRBV15; abundance: .; j_gene: TRBJ1-1; d_gene: .; CDR3nt: TGTGCCACCAGCGGCCGGGAGGGAAGGACTGAAGCTTTCTTT; CDR3aa: CATSGREGRTEAFF
v_gene: TRBV19; abundance: .; j_gene: TRBJ1-2; d_gene: .; CDR3nt: TGTGCCAGTACCCTAGGGGCGAGCTATGGCTACACCTTC; CDR3aa: CASTLGASYGYTF
v_gene: TRBV20-1; abundance: .; j_gene: TRBJ2-3; d_gene: TRBD2; CDR3nt: TGCAGTGCTCTACTAGCGACTAGCACAGATACGCAGTATTTT; CDR3aa: CSALLATSTDTQYF
v_gene: TRBV21-1; abundance: .; j_gene: TRBJ2-7; d_gene: .; CDR3nt: TGTGCCAGCAGCAAAGCGGTCCCAGAGGGATTCTACGAGCAGTACTTC; CDR3aa: CASSKAVPEGFYEQYF
v_gene: TRBV14; abundance: .; j_gene: TRBJ1-2; d_gene: TRBD1; CDR3nt: TGTGCCAGCAGCCGCCAATTCACCGGGACAGGGAGCGGCTGGTACTATGGCTACACCTTC; CDR3aa: CASSRQFTGTGSGWYYGYTF
v_gene: TRBV20-1; abundance: .; j_gene: TRBJ1-2; d_gene: .; CDR3nt: TGCAGTGCTAGTCCTCTCGCTGGTGGCTACACCTTC; CDR3aa: CSASPLAGGYTF
v_gene: TRBV5-1; abundance: few; j_gene: TRBJ1-2; d_gene: .; CDR3nt: TGCGCCAGCAGCCCGGACCGGACCTATGGCTACACCTTC; CDR3aa: CASSPDRTYGYTF
v_gene: TRBV27; abundance: .; j_gene: TRBJ2-7; d_gene: TRBD1; CDR3nt: TGTGCCAGCAGTGACCGGACAGGGGTTGAGATCTACGAGCAGTACTTC; CDR3aa: CASSDRTGVEIYEQYF
v_gene: TRBV5-1; abundance: .; j_gene: TRBJ2-1; d_gene: TRBD2; CDR3nt: TGCGCCAGCAGCTTGGAGGTGACTAGCGGGAGGGGCAATGAGCAGTTCTTC; CDR3aa: CASSLEVTSGRGNEQFF
v_gene: TRBV29-1; abundance: .; j_gene: TRBJ2-1; d_gene: .; CDR3nt: TGCAGCGTTGAAGGGGTGGGTGGTGAGCAGTTCTTC; CDR3aa: CSVEGVGGEQFF
v_gene: TRBV4-1; abundance: .; j_gene: TRBJ1-1; d_gene: .; CDR3nt: TGCGCCAGCAGCCCAGGGCGGGGGTCGGACTATGAAGCTTTCTTT; CDR3aa: CASSPGRGSDYEAFF
v_gene: TRBV5-1; abundance: .; j_gene: TRBJ2-7; d_gene: .; CDR3nt: TGCGCCAGCAGCTTGGGATCGGAGGGGCTTGGGGAGCAGTACTTC; CDR3aa: CASSLGSEGLGEQYF
v_gene: TRBV12-3/TRBV12-4; abundance: .; j_gene: TRBJ2-3; d_gene: .; CDR3nt: TGTGCCAGCAGACTCGCCTGGCGGGGCCCTGATACGCAGTATTTT; CDR3aa: CASRLAWRGPDTQYF
v_gene: TRBV4-1; abundance: .; j_gene: TRBJ1-4; d_gene: TRBD1; CDR3nt: TGCGCCAACAGCCGGATCGCTCCAGGGGGCCATGAAAAACTGTTTTTT; CDR3aa: CANSRIAPGGHEKLFF
v_gene: TRBV27; abundance: few; j_gene: TRBJ2-3; d_gene: .; CDR3nt: TGTGCCAGCAGTCCGGGGTATACGCAGTATTTT; CDR3aa: CASSPGYTQYF
v_gene: TRBV12-3/TRBV12-4; abundance: .; j_gene: TRBJ2-1; d_gene: .; CDR3nt: TGTGCCAGCAGTGGGTCCTACAATGAGCAGTTCTTC; CDR3aa: CASSGSYNEQFF
v_gene: TRBV29-1; abundance: many; j_gene: TRBJ2-7; d_gene: .; CDR3nt: TGCAGCGCCGCCAAACGAGGGGTCCACGAGCAGTACTTC; CDR3aa: CSAAKRGVHEQYF
v_gene: TRBV6-6; abundance: .; j_gene: TRBJ1-5; d_gene: TRBD1; CDR3nt: TGTGCCAGCAGTTCACAGGGGGTAAGCAATCAGCCCCAGCATTTT; CDR3aa: CASSSQGVSNQPQHF
v_gene: TRBV29-1; abundance: few; j_gene: TRBJ1-2; d_gene: TRBD1; CDR3nt: TGCAGCGTCCGGAGGGGGCAAATCTATGGCTACACCTTC; CDR3aa: CSVRRGQIYGYTF
v_gene: TRBV7-2; abundance: many; j_gene: TRBJ2-7; d_gene: TRBD1; CDR3nt: TGTGCCAGCAGCTTCAAGGACAGGGGGTCCCCTTCCTACGAGCAGTACTTC; CDR3aa: CASSFKDRGSPSYEQYF
v_gene: TRBV4-1; abundance: few; j_gene: TRBJ2-7; d_gene: TRBD2; CDR3nt: TGCGCCAGCAGCCTCTGGACTAGCGGGGATTTTGGGCAGTACTTC; CDR3aa: CASSLWTSGDFGQYF
v_gene: TRBV20-1; abundance: .; j_gene: TRBJ2-7; d_gene: TRBD2; CDR3nt: TGCAGTGCTAATACTCCGGGACTAGCTTACGAGCAGTACTTC; CDR3aa: CSANTPGLAYEQYF
v_gene: TRBV28; abundance: few; j_gene: TRBJ2-1; d_gene: .; CDR3nt: TGTGCCAGCAGTACCAGGGACTCGCGGTTCTTC; CDR3aa: CASSTRDSRFF
v_gene: TRBV5-1; abundance: .; j_gene: TRBJ2-5; d_gene: .; CDR3nt: TGCGCCAGCAGCTTGGGTGGAGGATCCAGCGAGACCCAGTACTTC; CDR3aa: CASSLGGGSSETQYF
v_gene: TRBV10-3; abundance: few; j_gene: TRBJ2-5; d_gene: TRBD2; CDR3nt: TGTGCCATCAGGGAGCGACTAGCGGGAGAAGAGACCCAGTACTTC; CDR3aa: CAIRERLAGEETQYF
v_gene: TRBV10-3; abundance: .; j_gene: TRBJ2-7; d_gene: .; CDR3nt: TGTGCCACCCAGCGGCTCTCCTACGAGCAGTACTTC; CDR3aa: CATQRLSYEQYF
v_gene: TRBV20-1; abundance: .; j_gene: TRBJ1-6; d_gene: .; CDR3nt: TGCAGTGCTAGGTCGCCAGACCTTGGGAGCTCCTATAATTCACCCCTCCACTTT; CDR3aa: CSARSPDLGSSYNSPLHF
v_gene: TRBV29-1; abundance: .; j_gene: TRBJ2-1; d_gene: TRBD2; CDR3nt: TGCAGCGGGGTACTCCGGAGCGGGGGGGCCTCCAATGAGCAGTTCTTC; CDR3aa: CSGVLRSGGASNEQFF
v_gene: TRBV20-1; abundance: many; j_gene: TRBJ2-6; d_gene: .; CDR3nt: TGCAGTGCTTCCTCGGGGGCCAACGTCCTGACTTTC; CDR3aa: CSASSGANVLTF
v_gene: TRBV10-3; abundance: .; j_gene: TRBJ2-7; d_gene: TRBD2; CDR3nt: TGTGCCATCAAGAGCGGGAGCTACGAGCAGTACTTC; CDR3aa: CAIKSGSYEQYF
v_gene: TRBV5-1; abundance: .; j_gene: TRBJ1-4; d_gene: TRBD1; CDR3nt: TGCGCCAGCAGCCCTACTCATGGGACAGGATGGGAAAAACTGTTTTTT; CDR3aa: CASSPTHGTGWEKLFF
v_gene: TRBV12-3/TRBV12-4; abundance: few; j_gene: TRBJ2-5; d_gene: .; CDR3nt: TGTGCCAGCAGGACCTTGGGAAAAGAGACCCAGTACTTC; CDR3aa: CASRTLGKETQYF
v_gene: TRBV28; abundance: few; j_gene: TRBJ1-1; d_gene: .; CDR3nt: TGTGCCAGCCTCCAACTGAACACTGAAGCTTTCTTT; CDR3aa: CASLQLNTEAFF
v_gene: TRBV10-3; abundance: few; j_gene: TRBJ1-2; d_gene: .; CDR3nt: TGTGCCATCAGTGAGTCGGAGTCGGGCCGCCTCAACTATGGCTACACCTTC; CDR3aa: CAISESESGRLNYGYTF
v_gene: TRBV11-2; abundance: .; j_gene: TRBJ1-4; d_gene: TRBD1; CDR3nt: TGTGCCAGCAGCTGGACAGGTTATTCAACTAATGAAAAACTGTTTTTT; CDR3aa: CASSWTGYSTNEKLFF
v_gene: TRBV7-3; abundance: .; j_gene: TRBJ2-1; d_gene: .; CDR3nt: TGTGCCAGCAGCTTGACGGGGGCTGGGGAGGTTGAGCAGTTCTTC; CDR3aa: CASSLTGAGEVEQFF
v_gene: TRBV20-1; abundance: .; j_gene: TRBJ2-4; d_gene: .; CDR3nt: TGCAGTGCTAGTACGGGACTAGCCAAAAACATTCAGTACTTC; CDR3aa: CSASTGLAKNIQYF